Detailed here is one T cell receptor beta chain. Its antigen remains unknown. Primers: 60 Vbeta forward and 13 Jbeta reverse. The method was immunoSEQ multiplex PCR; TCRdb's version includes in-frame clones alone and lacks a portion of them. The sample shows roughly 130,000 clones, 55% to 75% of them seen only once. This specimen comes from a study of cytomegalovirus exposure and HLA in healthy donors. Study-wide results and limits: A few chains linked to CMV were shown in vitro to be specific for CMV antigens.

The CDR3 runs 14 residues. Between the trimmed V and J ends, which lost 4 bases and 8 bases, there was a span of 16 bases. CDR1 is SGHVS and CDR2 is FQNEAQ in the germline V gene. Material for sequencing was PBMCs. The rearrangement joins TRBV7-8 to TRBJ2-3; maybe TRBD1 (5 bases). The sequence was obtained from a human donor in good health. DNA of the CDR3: TGTGCCAGCAGCTCTAGAGAGGCGCAGGGTACGCAGTATTTT. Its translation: CASSSREAQGTQYF.